The T cell receptor beta chain under discussion was sequenced for a study of spatial heterogeneity in lung cancer. Notes on the study in general: In tumors, expanded intratumoral alpha and beta TCR counts tracked mutation counts.

In this sample, this clonotype turned up a few times. Its antigen is not identified. With 2 bases removed from V and 5 bases from J, the gap between germline ends came to 10 bases. The CDR3 extends over 14 amino acids. The germline CDR1 and CDR2 sequences are MDHEN and SYDVKM. TCRdb independently ran MiXCR on the 5' RACE reads; one entry per CDR3 protein. The sample shows about 20,000 distinct CDR3 sequences, less than 20% of them seen only once. As to time point: sample taken at primary tumor resection. This TCR was sampled from a female donor with early-stage non-small cell lung cancer. The chain carries TRBV28 and TRBJ2-1; D is undetermined. Sequences were derived from lung tumor tissue, sampled at surgery. The CDR3 DNA reads TGTGCCAGCAGTTTAACCCCTAAAAACAATGAGCAGTTCTTC. Amino acids: CASSLTPKNNEQFF.